This TCR beta chain came from a study of T-cell reconstitution after alpha-beta-depleted transplantation in children. Study-level points and caveats: Hyperexpanded clones declined; after one year, newly produced T cells mostly supplied diversity. Alpha-beta T cells about two months after transplant reportedly derived from several hundred expanded graft clones.

This sample's TCRbeta library carried unique molecular identifier barcodes. One entry per CDR3 protein results from TCRdb running MiXCR on the PCR reads. The sample contains 700,000 to 850,000 distinct CDR3 sequences, approximately 15% of which appear only once. This clonotype occurred many times. Its antigen is not identified. CDR1 SGHVS and CDR2 FQNEAQ come from the germline V gene. V was trimmed by 5 bases and J by 7 bases, leaving 15 bases between them. This CDR3 has 15 amino acids. Sequences were derived from PBMCs, mostly from graft donor cells, sampled 360 days after TCRalphabeta/CD19-depleted stem cell transplant. This TCR was sampled from a male patient aged 10 to 17 who had a stem cell transplant for acute lymphoblastic leukemia, so the T cells may come from the graft donor. This chain links TRBV7-8 with TRBJ1-6; D ambiguous. CDR3 sequence (DNA): TGTGCCAGCAGCCCTCGTCAAGCCGAAAATTCACCCCTCCACTTT. It yields the protein CASSPRQAENSPLHF.